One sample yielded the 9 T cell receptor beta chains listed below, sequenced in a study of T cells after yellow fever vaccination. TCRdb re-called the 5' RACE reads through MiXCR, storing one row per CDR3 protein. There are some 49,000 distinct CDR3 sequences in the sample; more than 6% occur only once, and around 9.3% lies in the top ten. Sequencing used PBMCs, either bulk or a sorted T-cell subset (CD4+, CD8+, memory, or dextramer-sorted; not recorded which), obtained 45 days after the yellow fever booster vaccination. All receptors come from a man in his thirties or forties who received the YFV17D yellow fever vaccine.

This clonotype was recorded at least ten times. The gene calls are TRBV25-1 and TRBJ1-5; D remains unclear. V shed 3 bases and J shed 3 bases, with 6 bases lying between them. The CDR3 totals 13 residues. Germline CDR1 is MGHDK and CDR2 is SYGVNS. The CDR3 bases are TGTGCCAGCAGTGATTATAACAATCAGCCCCAGCATTTT. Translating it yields CASSDYNNQPQHF.

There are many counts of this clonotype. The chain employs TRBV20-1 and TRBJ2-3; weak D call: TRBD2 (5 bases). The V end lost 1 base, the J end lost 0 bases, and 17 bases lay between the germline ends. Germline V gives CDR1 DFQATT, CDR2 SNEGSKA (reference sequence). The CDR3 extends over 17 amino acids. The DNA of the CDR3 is TGCAGTGCTAGAGGTGTGGGTTGGGGAGCTAGCACAGATACGCAGTATTTT. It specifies CSARGVGWGASTDTQYF.

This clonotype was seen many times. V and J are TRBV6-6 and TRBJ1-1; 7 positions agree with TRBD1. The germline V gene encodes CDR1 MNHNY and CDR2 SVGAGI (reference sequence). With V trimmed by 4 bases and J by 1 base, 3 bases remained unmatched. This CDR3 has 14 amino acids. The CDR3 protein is CASSFRDRNTEAFF. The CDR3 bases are TGTGCCAGCAGTTTCCGGGACAGGAACACTGAAGCTTTCTTT.

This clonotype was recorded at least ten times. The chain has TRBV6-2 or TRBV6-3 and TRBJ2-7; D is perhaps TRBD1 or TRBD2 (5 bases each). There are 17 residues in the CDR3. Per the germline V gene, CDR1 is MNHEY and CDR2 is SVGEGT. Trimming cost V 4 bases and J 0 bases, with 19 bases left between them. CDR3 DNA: TGTGCCAGCAGTTCGCTCCGGGGCGAGCGGAGCTCCTACGAGCAGTACTTC. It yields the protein CASSSLRGERSSYEQYF.

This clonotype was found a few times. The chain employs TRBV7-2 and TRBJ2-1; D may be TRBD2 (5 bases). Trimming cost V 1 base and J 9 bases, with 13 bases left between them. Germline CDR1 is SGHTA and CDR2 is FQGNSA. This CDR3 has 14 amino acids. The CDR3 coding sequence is TGTGCCAGCAGCTTAGAGTATATCGGGGTTGAGCAGTTCTTC. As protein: CASSLEYIGVEQFF.

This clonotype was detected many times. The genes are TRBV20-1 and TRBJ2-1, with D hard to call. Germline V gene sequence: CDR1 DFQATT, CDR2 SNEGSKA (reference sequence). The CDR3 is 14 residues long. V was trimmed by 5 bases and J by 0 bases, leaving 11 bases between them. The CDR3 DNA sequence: TGCAGTGCTCTGGGCTGGAGCTCCTACAATGAGCAGTTCTTC. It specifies CSALGWSSYNEQFF.

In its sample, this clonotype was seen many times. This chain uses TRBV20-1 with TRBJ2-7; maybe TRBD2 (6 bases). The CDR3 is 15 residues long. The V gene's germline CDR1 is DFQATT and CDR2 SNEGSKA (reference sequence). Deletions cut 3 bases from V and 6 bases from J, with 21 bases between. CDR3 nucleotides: TGCAGTGCTAGGGGTGGACTACTTCCTCATTTCGAGCAGTACTTC. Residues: CSARGGLLPHFEQYF.

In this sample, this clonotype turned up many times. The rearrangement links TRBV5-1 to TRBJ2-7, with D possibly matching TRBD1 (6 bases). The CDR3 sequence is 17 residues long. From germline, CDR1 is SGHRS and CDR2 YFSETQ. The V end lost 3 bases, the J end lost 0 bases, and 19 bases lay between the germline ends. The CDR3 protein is CASSSKIRQAFSYEQYF. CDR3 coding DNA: TGCGCCAGCAGCTCGAAGATTCGACAGGCGTTCTCCTACGAGCAGTACTTC.

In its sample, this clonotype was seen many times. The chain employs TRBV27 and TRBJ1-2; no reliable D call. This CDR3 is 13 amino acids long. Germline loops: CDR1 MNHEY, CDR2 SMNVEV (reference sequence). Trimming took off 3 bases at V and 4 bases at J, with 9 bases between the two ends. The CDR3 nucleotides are TGTGCCAGCAGTTTGGAGAGGAGCTATGGCTACACCTTC. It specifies CASSLERSYGYTF.